These T cell receptor beta chains were read from a single sample in a study of cytomegalovirus exposure and HLA in healthy donors. TCRdb's table, derived via immunoSEQ multiplex PCR, lists solely in-frame clones and lacks some. Among around 130,000 clones listed, more than 75% were seen once. Sequencing was carried out using PBMCs. The source of these receptors is a woman under 40 in good health and CMV-seronegative. CDR3s include the opening cysteine and the closing phenylalanine or tryptophan. A D gene is named only where the DNA matches it firmly. Expanded clones are given a class, and other clones once, few, many or no size at all.

J gene,CDR3 length,clone size,D gene,V gene,CDR3 DNA,CDR3 protein
TRBJ2-5,13,NA,TRBD1,TRBV5-5,TGTGCCAGCAGCTTTAGACAGGGGGAGACCCAGTACTTC,CASSFRQGETQYF
TRBJ2-1,13,once,TRBD1,TRBV30,TGTGCCTGGGCGACAGGGGGCTCCAATGAGCAGTTCTTC,CAWATGGSNEQFF
TRBJ1-3,14,NA,TRBD1,TRBV5-4,TGTGCCAGCAGCATACAGGGGGCAGGAAACACCATATATTTT,CASSIQGAGNTIYF
TRBJ2-2,14,NA,TRBD1,TRBV6-5,TGTGCCAGCAGTTATACAGGGGACACCGGGGAGCTGTTTTTT,CASSYTGDTGELFF
TRBJ2-7,15,NA,TRBD1,TRBV7-8,TGTGCCAGCAGCTCTAACAGGGGACGATCCTACGAGCAGTACTTC,CASSSNRGRSYEQYF
TRBJ1-1,11,NA,NA,TRBV20-1,TGCAGTCAGATAATAGCTTCTGAAGCTTTCTTT,CSQIIASEAFF
TRBJ2-3,14,once,NA,TRBV7-8,TGTGCCAGCAGCTTAACTACGGGACTCGGTACGCAGTATTTT,CASSLTTGLGTQYF
TRBJ1-3,16,NA,TRBD1,TRBV18,TGTGCCAGCTCCCTGGGACAGGGAAGCTCTGGAAACACCATATATTTT,CASSLGQGSSGNTIYF
TRBJ1-1,16,NA,NA,TRBV6-6,TGTGCCAGCAGTTACTCGACGGCAGGGTGGGACACTGAAGCTTTCTTT,CASSYSTAGWDTEAFF
TRBJ1-4,12,NA,NA,TRBV7-2,TGTGCCAGCAGCTCAACAGGGGAAAAACTGTTTTTT,CASSSTGEKLFF
TRBJ1-5,13,NA,TRBD1,TRBV10-3,TGTGCCATCGCACAGGGGTACGATCAGCCCCAGCATTTT,CAIAQGYDQPQHF
TRBJ1-1,15,NA,NA,TRBV5-4,TGTGCCAGCAGCTTGGCGAGAGGGGGGAACACTGAAGCTTTCTTT,CASSLARGGNTEAFF
TRBJ2-7,14,NA,NA,TRBV19,TGTGCCAGTAGTAGGTGGAGGGGAGTCGACGAGCAGTACTTC,CASSRWRGVDEQYF
TRBJ2-5,14,NA,NA,TRBV6-1,TGTGCCAGCAGTGGAGGTAGACACCAAGAGACCCAGTACTTC,CASSGGRHQETQYF
TRBJ2-7,14,NA,TRBD1,TRBV7-9,TGTGCCAGCAGCTCCGGGACAGGGGCCTACGAGCAGTACTTC,CASSSGTGAYEQYF
TRBJ1-5,13,NA,NA,TRBV6-1,TGTGCCAGCAGTAAGACCGGACTGGAGCCCCAGCATTTT,CASSKTGLEPQHF
TRBJ2-2,13,NA,NA,TRBV5-1,TGCGCCAGCAGCAGTCAGGGCACCGGGGAGCTGTTTTTT,CASSSQGTGELFF
TRBJ2-3,19,NA,NA,TRBV18,TGTGCCAGCTCACCCCTCCCGGGAGCCAGTGTCCGAGGCACAGATACGCAGTATTTT,CASSPLPGASVRGTDTQYF
TRBJ2-1,15,NA,NA,TRBV2,TGTGCCAGCAGTGAGGTGGAGCCGATTTACAATGAGCAGTTCTTC,CASSEVEPIYNEQFF
TRBJ2-1,14,NA,TRBD1,TRBV9,TGTGCCAGCAGCGTAGGGACAGGGCTAAGTGAGCAGTTCTTC,CASSVGTGLSEQFF
TRBJ1-1,13,NA,NA,TRBV10-3,TGTGCCATCAGAGGGGGGGGTGACACTGAAGCTTTCTTT,CAIRGGGDTEAFF
TRBJ2-3,16,NA,TRBD2,TRBV6-4,TGTGCCAGCAGTCCGAAACAGGCGGGAGGTACAGATACGCAGTATTTT,CASSPKQAGGTDTQYF
TRBJ2-2,14,NA,NA,TRBV2,TGTGCCAGCAGTGTAACTAGGAACACCGGGGAGCTGTTTTTT,CASSVTRNTGELFF
TRBJ2-3,15,NA,TRBD2,TRBV6-5,TGTGCCAGCAGTTCTATTGGGACTAGTCTAGATACGCAGTATTTT,CASSSIGTSLDTQYF
TRBJ1-2,13,NA,TRBD1,TRBV6-6,TGTGCCAGCAGCTCACAGGGGGTTTATGGCTACACCTTC,CASSSQGVYGYTF
TRBJ1-2,14,NA,NA,TRBV6-6,TGTGCCAGCAGTATACGGAGGGACGGACTCACCTACACCTTC,CASSIRRDGLTYTF
TRBJ1-1,11,NA,NA,TRBV5-3,TGTGCCAGCCGAGAGAACACTGAAGCTTTCTTT,CASRENTEAFF
TRBJ2-5,15,NA,NA,TRBV2,TGTGCCAGCAGTGGAGGGGGGGGGCCCCAAGAGACCCAGTACTTC,CASSGGGGPQETQYF
TRBJ2-5,14,NA,NA,TRBV4-3,TGCGCCAGCAGCCAAGATGGAGGGGAAGAGACCCAGTACTTC,CASSQDGGEETQYF
TRBJ1-4,14,NA,NA,TRBV4-2,TGTGCCAGCAAGCTGGGCGCAACTAATGAAAAACTGTTTTTT,CASKLGATNEKLFF
TRBJ2-7,15,NA,NA,TRBV11-2,TGTGCCAGCAGCTTAGCAGGACGGGGGAACTACGAGCAGTACTTC,CASSLAGRGNYEQYF
TRBJ2-3,14,few,NA,TRBV2,TGTGCCAGCAGTGGATTACAGTCGAGTCAGCCCCAGTATTTT,CASSGLQSSQPQYF
TRBJ1-3,12,NA,NA,TRBV11-2,TGTGCCAGCACCTCCGGTGGAAACACCATATATTTT,CASTSGGNTIYF
TRBJ1-6,13,many,NA,TRBV29-1,TGCAGCGTCGACTTTTTGGTCGATTCACCCCTCCACTTT,CSVDFLVDSPLHF
TRBJ2-7,15,NA,NA,TRBV21-1,TGTGCCAGCAGCAACGGGGGACGGATCTCCTACGAGCAGTACTTC,CASSNGGRISYEQYF
TRBJ1-2,15,NA,NA,TRBV7-9,TGTGCCAGCAGCTCGGACAGCGGAGCTAACTATGGCTACACCTTC,CASSSDSGANYGYTF
TRBJ2-7,14,NA,TRBD1,TRBV7-8,TGTGCCAGCAGCCCCAGGACAGGGAGCAACGAGCAGTACTTC,CASSPRTGSNEQYF
TRBJ1-1,14,many,TRBD1,TRBV6-5,TGTGCCAGCCTACGAAAACAGGGGCACACTGAAGCTTTCTTT,CASLRKQGHTEAFF
TRBJ2-7,12,NA,NA,TRBV18,TGTGCCAGCTCCCCGGTCGAGCGGGAGCAGTACTTC,CASSPVEREQYF
TRBJ1-5,14,NA,NA,TRBV5-1,TGCGCCAGCAGCCTTGACAGGTCCGGCCAGCCCCAGCATTTT,CASSLDRSGQPQHF
TRBJ2-5,17,once,NA,TRBV21-1,TGTGCCAGCAGCAAGGATTCCTTTAGACAGGGCCAAGAGACCCAGTACTTC,CASSKDSFRQGQETQYF
TRBJ1-1,14,NA,NA,TRBV27,TGTGCCAGCAGCCAGGGTTCAGCGAGCACTGAAGCTTTCTTT,CASSQGSASTEAFF
TRBJ1-4,12,once,NA,TRBV2,TGTGCCAGCAGTGTTCTGGGAGGAAAACTGTTTTTT,CASSVLGGKLFF
TRBJ2-7,13,NA,NA,TRBV6-5,TGTGCCAGCAGTTCCGACAGGTCCTACGAGCAGTACTTC,CASSSDRSYEQYF
TRBJ2-3,14,NA,TRBD2,TRBV2,TGTGCCAGCAGTGAGCGGGGGGGGGCGGATACGCAGTATTTT,CASSERGGADTQYF
TRBJ2-2,15,NA,TRBD1,TRBV6-5,TGTGCCAGCAGAAGACAGGGGGAAAACACCGGGGAGCTGTTTTTT,CASRRQGENTGELFF
TRBJ2-5,14,NA,NA,TRBV15,TGTGCCACCAGCAGAGGCGGGACCCAAGAGACCCAGTACTTC,CATSRGGTQETQYF
TRBJ2-2,16,NA,NA,TRBV19,TGTGCCAGTAGTATAAAAGGGGCGACGAACACCGGGGAGCTGTTTTTT,CASSIKGATNTGELFF
TRBJ1-4,16,NA,NA,TRBV30,TGTGCCTGGAAAGCCCGAAGAAGGGGGACGGGAGGAAAACTGTTTTTT,CAWKARRRGTGGKLFF
TRBJ1-5,14,NA,NA,TRBV18,TGTGCCAGCTCACCAGACAGTAGCAATCAGCCCCAGCATTTT,CASSPDSSNQPQHF
TRBJ2-2,14,NA,TRBD1,TRBV18,TGTGCCAGCTCGCCGGGACAGGGTCCCGGTTGGCTGTTTTTT,CASSPGQGPGWLFF
TRBJ1-2,14,NA,NA,TRBV6-5,TGTGCCAGCAGTTACTCTAGAATGAACTATGGCTACACCTTC,CASSYSRMNYGYTF
TRBJ1-1,16,NA,TRBD1,TRBV6-6,TGTGCCAGCGGACTGACAGGGGGTCGGGGTAACACTGAAGCTTTCTTT,CASGLTGGRGNTEAFF
TRBJ2-7,15,NA,TRBD1,TRBV14,TGTGCCAGCAGCCAGTGGACAGGGGCCTCCTACGAGCAGTACTTC,CASSQWTGASYEQYF
TRBJ2-1,15,NA,NA,TRBV5-1,TGCGCCAGCAGGGCGGGACAGAGCTCCTACAATGAGCAGTTCTTC,CASRAGQSSYNEQFF
TRBJ2-1,14,NA,NA,TRBV27,TGTGCCAGCAGTTTATGGGGGGACTACAATGAGCAGTTCTTC,CASSLWGDYNEQFF
TRBJ2-1,18,NA,TRBD1,TRBV18,TGTGCCAGCTCACCCGGGACAGGGGTTCCGGGACGCTACAATGAGCAGTTCTTC,CASSPGTGVPGRYNEQFF